This paragraph covers one T cell receptor (beta chain) sequence. What it binds is unknown. The germline CDR1 and CDR2 sequences are LGHNA and YNFKEQ. The CDR3 is 17 amino acids. V shed 1 base and J shed 4 bases, with 16 bases lying between them. The data were taken from a study of early stage breast cancer tumors. About the study: Of around 15 invasive breast tumors, about 12 were hormone receptor-positive, HER2-negative. Study-wide points: Tumor and normal breast were distinguished via blood comparison in about 90% of the 16 patients. Chain pairing and CD4, CD8 or FOXP3 expression were not captured.

Each sample had two DNA replicates, roughly 0.5 ug blood or roughly 1.4 ug tissue. Data came from immunoSEQ multiplex PCR; TCRdb stores just in-frame clones and leaves some out. The sample has 25,000 to 35,000 clones, about three fifths seen once. This TCR was recovered from a person aged 45 to 59 with breast cancer. Sequencing was carried out using breast tumor tissue. This chain connects TRBV4-2 to TRBJ2-2; tentatively, D is TRBD2 (6 bases). This CDR3 reads CASSQAPLGGITGELFF. CDR3 sequence (DNA): TGTGCCAGCAGCCAAGCCCCCCTCGGGGGAATCACCGGGGAGCTGTTTTTT.